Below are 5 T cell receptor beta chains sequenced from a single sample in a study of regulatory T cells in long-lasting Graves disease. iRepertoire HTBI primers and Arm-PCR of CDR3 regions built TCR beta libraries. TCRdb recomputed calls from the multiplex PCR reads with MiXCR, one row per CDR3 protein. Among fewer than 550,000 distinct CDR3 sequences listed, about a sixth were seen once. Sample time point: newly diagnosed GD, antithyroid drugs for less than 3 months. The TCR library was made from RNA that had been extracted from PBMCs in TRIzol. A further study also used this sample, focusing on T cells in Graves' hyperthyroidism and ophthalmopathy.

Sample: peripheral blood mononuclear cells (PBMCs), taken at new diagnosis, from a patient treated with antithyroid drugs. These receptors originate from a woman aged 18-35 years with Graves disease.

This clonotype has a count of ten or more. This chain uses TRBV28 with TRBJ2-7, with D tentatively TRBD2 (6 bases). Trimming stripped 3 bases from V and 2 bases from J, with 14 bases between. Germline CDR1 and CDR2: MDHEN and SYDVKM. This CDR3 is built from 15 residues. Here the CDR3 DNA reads TGTGCCAGCAGTTTGTGGGCTAGCGCAACCTACGAGCAGTACTTC. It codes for CASSLWASATYEQYF.

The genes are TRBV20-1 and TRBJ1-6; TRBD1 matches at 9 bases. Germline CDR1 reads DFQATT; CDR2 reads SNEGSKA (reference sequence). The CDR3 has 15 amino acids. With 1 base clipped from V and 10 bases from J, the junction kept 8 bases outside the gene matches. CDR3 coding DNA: TGCAGTGCTAGAGCCGGGACAGGGAGTCGATCACCCCTCCACTTT. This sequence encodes CSARAGTGSRSPLHF.

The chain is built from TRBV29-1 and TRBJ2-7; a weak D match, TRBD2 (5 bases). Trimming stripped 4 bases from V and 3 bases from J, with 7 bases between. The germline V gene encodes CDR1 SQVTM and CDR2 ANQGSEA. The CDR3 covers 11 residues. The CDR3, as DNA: TGCAGCGTTGTGGCGGGCTACGAGCAGTACTTC. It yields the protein CSVVAGYEQYF.

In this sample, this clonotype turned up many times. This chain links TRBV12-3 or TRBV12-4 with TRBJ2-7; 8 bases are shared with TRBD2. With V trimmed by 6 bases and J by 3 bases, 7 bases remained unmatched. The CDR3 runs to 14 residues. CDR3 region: CASRKAGAFYEQYF. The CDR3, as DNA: TGTGCCAGCAGGAAAGCGGGAGCTTTCTACGAGCAGTACTTC.

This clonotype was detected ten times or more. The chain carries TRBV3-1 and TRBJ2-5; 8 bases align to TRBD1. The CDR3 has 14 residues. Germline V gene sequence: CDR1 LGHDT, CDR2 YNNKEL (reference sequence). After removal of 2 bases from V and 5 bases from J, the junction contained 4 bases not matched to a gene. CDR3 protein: CASSQRTGKETQYF. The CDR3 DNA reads TGTGCCAGCAGCCAACGGACAGGGAAGGAGACCCAGTACTTC.